The rows below give T cell receptor beta chains drawn from one sample of a study of post-analysis software for immune sequencing data. MiXCR, run by TCRdb on the PCR reads, gives a single entry per CDR3 protein. The sample comprises a few hundred thousand distinct CDR3 sequences, approximately 46% of which are singletons, and roughly 12% rests with the top ten. The sample consisted of blood. The receptors were gathered from a girl aged 5-17 years with multiple sclerosis. The CDR3 runs from the conserved cysteine through the conserved F or W. Fields, in order: J gene, clone size, V gene, D gene, CDR3 DNA, CDR3 protein. The D gene is left open where the match is weak. The size of a clone is reported for some rows only, either as once, few or many, or as a class for expanded clones.

TRBJ2-7	many	TRBV3-1	NA	TGTGCCAGCAGCCAAAGGGCCTACGAGCAGTACTTC	CASSQRAYEQYF
TRBJ2-7	NA	TRBV15	NA	TGTGCCACCAGCAGAGATGGGTACGAGCAGTACTTC	CATSRDGYEQYF
TRBJ2-1	NA	TRBV5-1	NA	TGCGCCAGCAGCTTGGTGGGGGGTCAGGCCTACAATGAGCAGTTCTTC	CASSLVGGQAYNEQFF
TRBJ2-3	few	TRBV7-3	NA	TGTGCCAGCAGCTTGGGGGGACTCCTCACTGATACGCAGTATTTT	CASSLGGLLTDTQYF
TRBJ2-1	NA	TRBV29-1	NA	TGCAGCGTTGAGGTCAATATCGAGCAGTTCTTC	CSVEVNIEQFF
TRBJ2-7	NA	TRBV20-1	NA	TGCACTTCCGGGACTTCAGCGCAGGAAGGCGGCTACGAGCAGTACTTC	CTSGTSAQEGGYEQYF
TRBJ2-3	few	TRBV12-3/TRBV12-4	TRBD2	TGTGCCAGCTGGGGGAGGGAGTCTAGCACAGATACGCAGTATTTT	CASWGRESSTDTQYF
TRBJ2-7	NA	TRBV4-2	TRBD2	TGTGCCAGCAGCCAAGGGGGCGGGACTACTAAAACCTACGAGCAGTACTTC	CASSQGGGTTKTYEQYF
TRBJ2-6	NA	TRBV21-1	NA	TGTGCCAGCAGCAATCGGCCCTCTGGGGCCAACGTCCTGACTTTC	CASSNRPSGANVLTF
TRBJ1-2	few	TRBV28	NA	TGTGCCAGCAGTTTATCTAACGATGGCTACACCTTC	CASSLSNDGYTF
TRBJ1-6	NA	TRBV25-1	NA	TGTGCCAGCAGTGAATTAACGAGGGGTTACCCCCTCCACTTT	CASSELTRGYPLHF
TRBJ2-7	NA	TRBV10-3	NA	TGTGCCATCAGTGAGTCGGGCCGCCTATACGAGCAGTACTTC	CAISESGRLYEQYF
TRBJ2-7	NA	TRBV4-1	NA	TGCGCCAGCAGCCAGCAGGAGAGAGCGTACGAGCAGTACTTC	CASSQQERAYEQYF
TRBJ2-1	few	TRBV24-1	TRBD2	TGTGCCACCAGTGATGAGCGGGAGGGCCCCAATGAGCAGTTCTTC	CATSDEREGPNEQFF
TRBJ2-1	NA	TRBV6-1	NA	TGTGCCAGCATGCATTATCTCAGAGACAATGAGCAGTTCTTC	CASMHYLRDNEQFF
TRBJ2-1	NA	TRBV4-2	TRBD2	TGTGCCAGCAGCCAAGATAAAGCGGGGAGGGAGTTCTTC	CASSQDKAGREFF
TRBJ2-1	NA	TRBV6-4	NA	TGTGCCAGCAGTAACGGCCCGGGACTTGACGACAATGAGCAGTTCTTC	CASSNGPGLDDNEQFF
TRBJ2-1	NA	TRBV10-2	NA	TGCGCCAGCAGTGTTAGCGTGAGCGGCAACAATGAGCAGTTCTTC	CASSVSVSGNNEQFF
TRBJ1-1	few	TRBV12-5	NA	TGTGCTAGTGGTCTAGGGGAGCCGAACACTGAAGCTTTCTTT	CASGLGEPNTEAFF
TRBJ2-7	NA	TRBV7-9	TRBD2	TGTGCCAGCAGCTTAGTGACGGGACTAGTTTCCGACGAGCAGTACTTC	CASSLVTGLVSDEQYF
TRBJ1-2	NA	TRBV6-2/TRBV6-3	NA	TGTGCCAGCAGCGCAAACATTAACTATGGCTACACCTTC	CASSANINYGYTF
TRBJ2-7	few	TRBV20-1	TRBD2	TGCAGTGCTAGCGTCACTAGCGGGGTCTCCTACGAGCAGTACTTC	CSASVTSGVSYEQYF
TRBJ2-7	NA	TRBV28	TRBD1	TGTGCCAGCAGTCTTAGACAGGGTAACTCCTACGAGCAGTACTTC	CASSLRQGNSYEQYF
TRBJ2-6	few	TRBV29-1	NA	TGCAGCGTTGGGGGGCGGGGATCTGGGGCCAACGTCCTGACTTTC	CSVGGRGSGANVLTF
TRBJ2-1	NA	TRBV29-1	NA	TGCAGCGTCGGAATGGTAGCGGCCTTGTACAATGAGCAGTTCTTC	CSVGMVAALYNEQFF
TRBJ1-4	NA	TRBV7-2	NA	TGTGCCAGCAGCTTCGACAGCCAAGAAAAACTGTTTTTT	CASSFDSQEKLFF